This TCR beta chain was sequenced in a study of CD8 T cells in Susac syndrome. TEMRA cells were enriched by FACS, and CD4+ and CD8+ T cells were negatively isolated. CDR1 and CDR2 (germline): SNHLY, FYNNEI. The CDR3 extends over 12 amino acids. Trimming stripped 8 bases from V and 7 bases from J, with 9 bases between. RNA totalling roughly 0.45 to 1 ug underwent reverse transcription with random hexamers. TCRdb reprocessed the immunoSEQ multiplex PCR reads with MiXCR, giving one entry per CDR3 protein. The repertoire holds about 190,000 distinct CDR3 sequences, with approximately 95% as singletons. Sequenced: CD8+ T cells from PBMCs. This receptor was obtained from a human donor with Susac syndrome. This chain connects TRBV2 to TRBJ1-6; D possibly corresponds to TRBD1 (5 bases). As DNA, the CDR3 is TGTGCCAGCTCCAGGGACAATTCACCCCTCCACTTT. Residues: CASSRDNSPLHF.